This entry features one TCR beta chain sequence. Its antigen remains unknown. The sample holds other DNA sequences that translate to the same CDR3. These data come from a study of beta chain features in type 1 diabetes. General study points: Moderately but significantly shorter TCRB CDR3s were found in Type 1 diabetes patients in all four CD4+ subsets.

This CDR3 comprises 11 residues. CDR1 is SGHRS and CDR2 is YFSETQ in the germline V gene. Trimming took off 5 bases at V and 3 bases at J, with 5 bases between the two ends. TCRB transcripts that were expressed got sequenced, as all of the isolated RNA had been reverse transcribed. Assay: immunoSEQ multiplex PCR; the TCRdb copy retains only in-frame clones and omits some. The sample consists of 600,000 or so clones, roughly 13% of them appearing once. Researchers reported sorting CD4+ naive, central memory, regulatory and stem cell-like memory cells via CD45RO/CCR7/CD25/CD127/CD95/CD27. The clonotype comes from a man aged 18 to 30 with type 1 diabetes. The chain is built from TRBV5-1 and TRBJ2-5; TRBD2 might be the D (5 bases). Sequenced material: naive CD4+ T cells from blood. CDR3 region: CASRREETQYF. The CDR3, as DNA: TGCGCCAGCAGGAGGGAAGAGACCCAGTACTTC.